At least ten counts were recorded for the clone carrying this T cell receptor (beta chain). V was clipped by 6 bases and J by 6 bases; unmatched bases: 7. There are 14 residues in the CDR3. Germline CDR1 reads MNHEY; CDR2 reads SMNVEV (reference sequence). There were TCR beta CDR3 regions amplified from RNA transcripts. Initially, a first-round RT-PCR of the TCR CDR3 employed the HTBI primer set. MiXCR was run by TCRdb on the multiplex PCR reads, yielding one entry per CDR3 protein. The table lists roughly 500,000 distinct CDR3 sequences, 14% of them singletons. These data originate in a study of T cells in Graves' hyperthyroidism and ophthalmopathy. Study in general: At initial diagnosis, before any treatment had begun, peripheral blood was obtained.

Exclusion of a patient resulted from uncontrolled infection, other autoimmune disease, pregnancy or lactation. When hyperthyroidism was first diagnosed, the blood sample was taken, preceding any ophthalmopathy symptoms. The gene calls are TRBV27 and TRBJ2-7, with 11 positions matching TRBD2. Input material: blood. The sequence came from a woman aged 30 to 39 with Graves' hyperthyroidism that later progressed to Graves' ophthalmopathy. CDR3 sequence reads: CASRGTSGTGEQYF. The CDR3 DNA reads TGTGCCAGCAGGGGGACTAGCGGAACGGGCGAGCAGTACTTC.